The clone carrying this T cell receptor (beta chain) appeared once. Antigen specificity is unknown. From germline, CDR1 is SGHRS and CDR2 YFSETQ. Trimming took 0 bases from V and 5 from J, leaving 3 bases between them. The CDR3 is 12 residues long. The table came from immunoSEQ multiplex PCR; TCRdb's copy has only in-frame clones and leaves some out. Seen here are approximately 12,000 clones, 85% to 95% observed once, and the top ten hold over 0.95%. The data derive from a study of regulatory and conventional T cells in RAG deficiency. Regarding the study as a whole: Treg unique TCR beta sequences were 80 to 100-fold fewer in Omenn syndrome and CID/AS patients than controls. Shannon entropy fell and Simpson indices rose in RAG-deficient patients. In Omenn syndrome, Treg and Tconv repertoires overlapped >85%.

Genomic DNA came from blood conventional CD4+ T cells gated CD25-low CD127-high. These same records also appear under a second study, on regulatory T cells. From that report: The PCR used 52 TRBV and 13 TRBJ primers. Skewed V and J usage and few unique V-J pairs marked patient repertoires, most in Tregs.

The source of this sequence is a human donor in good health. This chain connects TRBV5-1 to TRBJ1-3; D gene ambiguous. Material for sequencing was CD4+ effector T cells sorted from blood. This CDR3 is CASSLDRNTIYF. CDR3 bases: TGCGCCAGCAGCTTGGATAGAAACACCATATATTTT.